The rows below give T cell receptor beta chains drawn from one sample of a study of cytomegalovirus exposure and HLA in healthy donors. Profiled with immunoSEQ multiplex PCR; TCRdb holds only in-frame clones, not every one. The sample records about 140,000 clones, roughly 86% being singletons. Sequenced: PBMCs. The source of these receptors is a woman in her twenties or thirties in good health and CMV-seronegative. The CDR3 runs from the conserved cysteine through the conserved F or W. Fields, in order: D gene, CDR3 length, J gene, V gene, CDR3 DNA, CDR3 protein. A D gene is named only where the DNA matches it firmly.

D: NA
length: 13
J: TRBJ1-3
V: TRBV7-2
DNA: TGTGCCAGCAGCCTCAGGGGACGGAACACCATATATTTT
CDR3: CASSLRGRNTIYF

D: TRBD1
length: 15
J: TRBJ2-2
V: TRBV2
DNA: TGTGCCAGCAGTCCGACAGGGGGGTTCACCGGGGAGCTGTTTTTT
CDR3: CASSPTGGFTGELFF

D: NA
length: 12
J: TRBJ2-7
V: TRBV29-1
DNA: TGCAGCGTTGAACAGGGCCCCTACGAGCAGTACTTC
CDR3: CSVEQGPYEQYF

D: NA
length: 18
J: TRBJ1-1
V: TRBV7-8
DNA: TGTGCCAGCAGCTTAGTCGGATCGGTTCAGGACAAGTCAACTGAAGCTTTCTTT
CDR3: CASSLVGSVQDKSTEAFF

D: TRBD1
length: 14
J: TRBJ2-7
V: TRBV5-6
DNA: TGTGCCAGCAGCCTGGGTGACAGGGACTACGAGCAGTACTTC
CDR3: CASSLGDRDYEQYF

D: NA
length: 14
J: TRBJ2-7
V: TRBV18
DNA: TGTGCCAGCTCACCCGGGTCCCCCTCCAGCGAGCAGTACTTC
CDR3: CASSPGSPSSEQYF

D: NA
length: 11
J: TRBJ1-1
V: TRBV29-1
DNA: TGCAGCGGCGTCCAGGGTGTTGAAGCTTTCTTT
CDR3: CSGVQGVEAFF

D: NA
length: 14
J: TRBJ2-7
V: TRBV9
DNA: TGTGCCAGCAGCCCGAACCAGGGATGGGGGGTGCAGTACTTC
CDR3: CASSPNQGWGVQYF

D: TRBD1
length: 16
J: TRBJ1-3
V: TRBV30
DNA: TGTGCCTGGAGTGTCAGGGACAGGGGGTCTGGAAACACCATATATTTT
CDR3: CAWSVRDRGSGNTIYF

D: TRBD1
length: 13
J: TRBJ2-5
V: TRBV2
DNA: TGTGCCAGCAGTGAGGTTCAGACCGGGACAGAGTACTTC
CDR3: CASSEVQTGTEYF

D: NA
length: 16
J: TRBJ2-5
V: TRBV11-3
DNA: TGTGCCAGCAGCTTAGGTCCCGCCAGGGGAGAAGAGACCCAGTACTTC
CDR3: CASSLGPARGEETQYF

D: NA
length: 14
J: TRBJ2-3
V: TRBV6-1
DNA: TGTGCCAGCAGTGACAGGGGTAGCACAGATACGCAGTATTTT
CDR3: CASSDRGSTDTQYF

D: NA
length: 15
J: TRBJ1-2
V: TRBV5-1
DNA: TGCGCCAGCAGCGCGGGACTGGGCGGAGACTATGGCTACACCTTC
CDR3: CASSAGLGGDYGYTF